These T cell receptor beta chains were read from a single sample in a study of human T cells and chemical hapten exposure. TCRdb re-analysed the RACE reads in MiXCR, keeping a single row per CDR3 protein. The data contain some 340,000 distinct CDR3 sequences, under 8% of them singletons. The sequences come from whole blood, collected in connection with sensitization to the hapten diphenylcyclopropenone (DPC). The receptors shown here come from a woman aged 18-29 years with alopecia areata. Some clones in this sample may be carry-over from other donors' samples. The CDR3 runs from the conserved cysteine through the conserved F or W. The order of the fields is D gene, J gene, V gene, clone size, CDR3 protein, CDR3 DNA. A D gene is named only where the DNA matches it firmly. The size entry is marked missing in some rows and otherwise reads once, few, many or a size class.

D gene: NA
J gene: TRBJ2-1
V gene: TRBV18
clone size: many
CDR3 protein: CASSPPGGNEQFF
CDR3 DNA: TGTGCCAGCTCACCACCGGGTGGCAATGAGCAGTTCTTC

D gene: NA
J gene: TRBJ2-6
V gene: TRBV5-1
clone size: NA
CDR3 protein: CASSPYRGANVLTF
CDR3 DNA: TGCGCCAGCAGCCCATACAGGGGGGCCAACGTCCTGACTTTC

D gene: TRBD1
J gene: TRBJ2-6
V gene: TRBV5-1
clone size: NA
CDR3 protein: CASSLGTGGSGANVLTF
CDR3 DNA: TGCGCCAGCAGCTTAGGGACAGGGGGCTCTGGGGCCAACGTCCTGACTTTC

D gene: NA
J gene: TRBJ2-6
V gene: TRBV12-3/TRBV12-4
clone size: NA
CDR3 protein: CASSVSPTGAGANVLTF
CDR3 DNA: TGTGCCAGCAGTGTAAGCCCGACTGGCGCCGGGGCCAACGTCCTGACTTTC

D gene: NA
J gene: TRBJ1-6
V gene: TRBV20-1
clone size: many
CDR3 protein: CSAAKGQSGSPLHF
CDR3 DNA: TGCAGTGCTGCAAAAGGACAGTCGGGATCACCCCTCCACTTT

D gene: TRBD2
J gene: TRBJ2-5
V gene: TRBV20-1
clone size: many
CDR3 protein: CSASSGGARQETQYF
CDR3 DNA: TGCAGTGCTTCTAGCGGGGGGGCCCGCCAAGAGACCCAGTACTTC

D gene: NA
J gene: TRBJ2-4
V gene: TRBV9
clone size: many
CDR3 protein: CASSVGGVTGNDKNIQYF
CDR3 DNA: TGTGCCAGCAGCGTAGGAGGTGTTACAGGGAATGACAAAAACATTCAGTACTTC

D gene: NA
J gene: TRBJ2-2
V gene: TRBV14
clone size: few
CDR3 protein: CASSQGFMTGELFF
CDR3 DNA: TGTGCCAGCAGCCAAGGGTTTATGACCGGGGAGCTGTTTTTT

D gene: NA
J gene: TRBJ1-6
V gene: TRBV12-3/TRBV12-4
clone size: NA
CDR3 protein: CASSSSYNSPLHF
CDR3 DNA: TGTGCCAGCAGTTCGTCCTATAATTCACCCCTCCACTTT

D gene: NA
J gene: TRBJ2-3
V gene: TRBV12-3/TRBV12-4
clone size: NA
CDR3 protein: CASTPTASTDTQYF
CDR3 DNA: TGTGCCAGCACCCCGACGGCTAGCACAGATACGCAGTATTTT

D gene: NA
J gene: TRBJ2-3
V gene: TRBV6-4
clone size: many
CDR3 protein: CASSDSPSGSTDTQYF
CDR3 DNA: TGTGCCAGCAGTGACTCACCCTCGGGAAGCACAGATACGCAGTATTTT

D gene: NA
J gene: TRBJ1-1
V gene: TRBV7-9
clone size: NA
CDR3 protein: CASSLQDEAFF
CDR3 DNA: TGTGCCAGCAGCCTACAGGATGAAGCTTTCTTT

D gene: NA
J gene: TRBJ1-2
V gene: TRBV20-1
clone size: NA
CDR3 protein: CSARVHGEGDYGYTF
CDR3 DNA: TGCAGTGCTAGAGTACACGGGGAGGGGGACTATGGCTACACCTTC

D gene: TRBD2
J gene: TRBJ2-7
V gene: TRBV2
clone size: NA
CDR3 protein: CASSEATSGTYEQYF
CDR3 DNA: TGTGCCAGCAGTGAAGCTACTAGCGGAACCTACGAGCAGTACTTC

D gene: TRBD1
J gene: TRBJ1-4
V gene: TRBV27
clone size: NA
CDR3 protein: CASSSPGQGTGKLFF
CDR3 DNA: TGTGCCAGCAGTTCACCGGGACAGGGGACCGGAAAACTGTTTTTT

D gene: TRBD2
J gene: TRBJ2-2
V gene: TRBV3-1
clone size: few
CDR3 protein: CASSYAGGSNTGELFF
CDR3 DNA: TGTGCCAGCAGTTACGCGGGGGGGTCGAACACCGGGGAGCTTTTTTTT

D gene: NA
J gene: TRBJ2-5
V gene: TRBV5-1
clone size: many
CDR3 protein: CASSSSGALGETQYF
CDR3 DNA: TGCGCCAGCAGCTCCTCGGGCGCATTAGGGGAGACCCAGTACTTC

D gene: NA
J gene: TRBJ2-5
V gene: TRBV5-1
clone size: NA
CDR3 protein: CASKAAGETQYF
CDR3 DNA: TGCGCCAGCAAAGCCGCTGGGGAGACCCAGTACTTC

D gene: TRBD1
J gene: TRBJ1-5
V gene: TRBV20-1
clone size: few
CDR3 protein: CSASLPGQGASINQPQHF
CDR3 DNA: TGCAGTGCTAGCCTACCGGGACAGGGGGCCTCCATCAATCAGCCCCAGCATTTT

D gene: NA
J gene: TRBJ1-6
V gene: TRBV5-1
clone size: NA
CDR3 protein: CASSFSAMESPLHF
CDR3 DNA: TGCGCCAGCAGCTTCAGTGCTATGGAATCGCCCCTCCACTTT

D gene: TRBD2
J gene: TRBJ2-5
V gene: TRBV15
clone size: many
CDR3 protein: CATSRHEVTSGAETQYF
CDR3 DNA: TGTGCCACCAGCAGGCACGAGGTGACTAGCGGGGCAGAGACCCAGTACTTC

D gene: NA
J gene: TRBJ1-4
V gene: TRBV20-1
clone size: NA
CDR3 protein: CSARVYGEKLFF
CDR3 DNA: TGCAGTGCTAGGGTTTATGGTGAAAAACTGTTTTTT

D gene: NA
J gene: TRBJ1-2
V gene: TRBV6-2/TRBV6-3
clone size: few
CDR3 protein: CASSPNFDGYTF
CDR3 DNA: TGTGCCAGCAGTCCAAACTTTGATGGCTACACCTTC

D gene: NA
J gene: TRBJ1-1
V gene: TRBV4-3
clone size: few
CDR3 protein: CASSQGPAGKRATEAFF
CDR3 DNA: TGCGCCAGCAGCCAAGGCCCCGCGGGAAAACGGGCCACTGAAGCTTTCTTT

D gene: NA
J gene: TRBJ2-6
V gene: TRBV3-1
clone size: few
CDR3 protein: CASSQSGTGANVLTF
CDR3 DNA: TGTGCCAGCAGCCAGTCAGGGACTGGGGCCAACGTCCTGACTTTC

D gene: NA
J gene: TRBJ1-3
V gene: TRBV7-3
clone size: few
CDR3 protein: CASSLLGQGFASGNTIYF
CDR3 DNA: TGTGCCAGCAGCTTATTAGGGCAGGGTTTTGCCAGTGGAAACACCATATATTTT

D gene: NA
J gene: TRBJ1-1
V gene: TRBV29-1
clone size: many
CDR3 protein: CSVLEVANTEAFF
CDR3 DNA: TGCAGCGTTTTAGAGGTTGCGAACACTGAAGCTTTCTTT

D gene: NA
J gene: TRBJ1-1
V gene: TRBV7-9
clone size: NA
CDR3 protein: CASSALVAEAFF
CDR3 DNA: TGTGCCAGCAGCGCCCTGGTGGCTGAAGCTTTCTTT

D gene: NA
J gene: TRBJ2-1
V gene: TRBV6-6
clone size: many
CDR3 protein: CASSYSGREFF
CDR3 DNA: TGTGCCAGCAGTTACTCGGGGAGAGAGTTCTTC

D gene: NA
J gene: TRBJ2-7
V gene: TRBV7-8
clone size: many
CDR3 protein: CASSYRSGSLYEQYF
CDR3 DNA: TGTGCCAGCAGCTACCGTTCAGGCTCGCTCTACGAGCAGTACTTC

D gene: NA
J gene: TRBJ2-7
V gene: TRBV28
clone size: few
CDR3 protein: CAIGRVYEQYF
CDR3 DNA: TGTGCCATCGGTAGGGTCTACGAGCAGTACTTC

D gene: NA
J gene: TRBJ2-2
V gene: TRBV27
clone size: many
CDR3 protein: CASSFLRLIYTGELFF
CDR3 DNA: TGTGCCAGCAGTTTCCTCAGGCTCATATACACCGGGGAGCTGTTTTTT

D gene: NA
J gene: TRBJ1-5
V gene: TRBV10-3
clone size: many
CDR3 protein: CAISEPDQPQHF
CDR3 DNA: TGTGCCATCAGTGAGCCCGACCAGCCCCAGCATTTT

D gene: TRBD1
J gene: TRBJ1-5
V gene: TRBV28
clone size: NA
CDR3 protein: CASTPGQGSKPQHF
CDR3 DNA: TGTGCCAGCACCCCAGGACAGGGATCCAAGCCCCAGCATTTT

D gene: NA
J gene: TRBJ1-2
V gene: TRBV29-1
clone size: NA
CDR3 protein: CSVEDSGTPYGYTF
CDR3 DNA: TGCAGCGTTGAAGATTCCGGGACCCCCTATGGCTACACCTTC

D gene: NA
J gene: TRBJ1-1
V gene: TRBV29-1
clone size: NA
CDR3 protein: CSVVKSGVNTEAFF
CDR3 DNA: TGCAGCGTCGTGAAGTCTGGCGTGAACACTGAAGCTTTCTTT

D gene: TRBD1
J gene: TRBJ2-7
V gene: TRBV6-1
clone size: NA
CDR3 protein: CASETGQGTGEQYF
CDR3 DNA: TGTGCCAGCGAGACCGGACAGGGTACAGGGGAGCAGTACTTC

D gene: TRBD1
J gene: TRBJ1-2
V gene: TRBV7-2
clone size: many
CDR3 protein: CASSLARSRGGGYTF
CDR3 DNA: TGTGCCAGCAGCTTAGCGAGGTCGAGAGGGGGCGGCTACACCTTC

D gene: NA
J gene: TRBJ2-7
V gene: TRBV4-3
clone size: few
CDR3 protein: CASSQDASYEQYF
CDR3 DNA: TGCGCCAGCAGCCAAGATGCATCCTACGAGCAGTACTTC

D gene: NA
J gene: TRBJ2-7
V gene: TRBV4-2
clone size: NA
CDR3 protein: CASSQDWQDYEQYF
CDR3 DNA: TGTGCCAGCAGCCAAGACTGGCAGGATTACGAGCAGTACTTC

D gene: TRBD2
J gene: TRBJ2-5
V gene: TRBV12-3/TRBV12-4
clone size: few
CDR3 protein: CASSDSSGGGRTQYF
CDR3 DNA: TGTGCCAGCAGCGATTCTAGCGGGGGCGGGAGAACCCAGTACTTC

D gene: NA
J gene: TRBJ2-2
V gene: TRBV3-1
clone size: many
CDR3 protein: CASSLTPIRSGELFF
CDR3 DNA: TGTGCCAGCAGCCTGACACCTATCAGGTCCGGGGAGCTGTTTTTT

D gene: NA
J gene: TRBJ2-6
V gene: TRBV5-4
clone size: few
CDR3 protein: CASSDMPGPHFSGANVLTF
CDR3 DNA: TGTGCCAGCAGCGACATGCCGGGACCACACTTCTCTGGGGCCAACGTCCTGACTTTC

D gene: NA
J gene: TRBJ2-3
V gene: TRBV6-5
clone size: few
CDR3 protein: CASSPHRTDTQYF
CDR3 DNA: TGTGCCAGCAGCCCCCACCGCACAGATACGCAGTATTTT

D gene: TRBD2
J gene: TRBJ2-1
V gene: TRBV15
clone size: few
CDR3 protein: CATSRAQGLAGGYNEQFF
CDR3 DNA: TGTGCCACCAGCAGAGCCCAAGGACTAGCGGGGGGTTACAATGAGCAGTTCTTC

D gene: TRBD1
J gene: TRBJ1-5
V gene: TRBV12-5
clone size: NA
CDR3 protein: CASGKGQGRKPQHF
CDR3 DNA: TGTGCTAGTGGCAAAGGACAGGGGCGCAAGCCCCAGCATTTT

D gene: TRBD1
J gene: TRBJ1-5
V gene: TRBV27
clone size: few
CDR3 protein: CASSGGTGGRNQPQHF
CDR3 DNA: TGTGCCAGCAGTGGAGGGACAGGGGGAAGGAATCAGCCCCAGCATTTT

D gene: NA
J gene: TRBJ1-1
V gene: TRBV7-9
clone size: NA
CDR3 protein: CASQTGLQDTEAFF
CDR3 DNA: TGTGCCAGCCAGACAGGACTACAGGACACTGAAGCTTTCTTT